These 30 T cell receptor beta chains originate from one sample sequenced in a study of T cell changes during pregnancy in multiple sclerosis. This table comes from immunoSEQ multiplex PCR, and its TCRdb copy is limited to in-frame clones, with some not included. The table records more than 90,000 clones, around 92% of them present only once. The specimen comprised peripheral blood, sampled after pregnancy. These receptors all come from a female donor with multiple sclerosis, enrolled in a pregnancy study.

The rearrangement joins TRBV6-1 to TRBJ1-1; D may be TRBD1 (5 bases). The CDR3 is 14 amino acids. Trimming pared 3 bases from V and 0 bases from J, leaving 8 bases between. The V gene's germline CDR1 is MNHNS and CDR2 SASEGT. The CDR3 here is CASSETALNTEAFF. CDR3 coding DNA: TGTGCCAGCAGTGAGACAGCATTGAACACTGAAGCTTTCTTT.

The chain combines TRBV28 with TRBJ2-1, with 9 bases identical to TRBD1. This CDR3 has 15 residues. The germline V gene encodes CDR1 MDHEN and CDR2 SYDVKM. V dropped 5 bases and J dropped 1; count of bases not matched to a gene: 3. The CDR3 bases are TGTGCCAGCAGTCTAGGACAGGGGTCCTACAATGAGCAGTTCTTC. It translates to CASSLGQGSYNEQFF.

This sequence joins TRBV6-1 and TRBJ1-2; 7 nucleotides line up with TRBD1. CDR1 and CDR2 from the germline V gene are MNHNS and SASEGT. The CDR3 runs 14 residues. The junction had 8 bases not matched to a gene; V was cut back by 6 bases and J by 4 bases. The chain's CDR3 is CASRVLDRAYGYTF. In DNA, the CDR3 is TGTGCCAGCAGGGTACTAGACAGGGCCTATGGCTACACCTTC.

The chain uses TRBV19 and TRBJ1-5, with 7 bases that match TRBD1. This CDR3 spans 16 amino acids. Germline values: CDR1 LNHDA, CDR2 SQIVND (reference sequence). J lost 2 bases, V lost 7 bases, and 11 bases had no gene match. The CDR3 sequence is CASTSRQGFGNQPQHF. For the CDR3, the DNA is TGTGCCAGTACATCTAGACAGGGCTTCGGCAATCAGCCCCAGCATTTT.

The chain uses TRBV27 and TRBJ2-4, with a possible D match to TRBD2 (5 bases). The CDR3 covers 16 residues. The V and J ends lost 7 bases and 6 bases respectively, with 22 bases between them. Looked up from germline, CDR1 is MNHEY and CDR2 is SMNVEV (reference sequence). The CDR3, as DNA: TGTGCCAGCACCCTACTAGACGGGCGGCCGGGAAACATTCAGTACTTC. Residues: CASTLLDGRPGNIQYF.

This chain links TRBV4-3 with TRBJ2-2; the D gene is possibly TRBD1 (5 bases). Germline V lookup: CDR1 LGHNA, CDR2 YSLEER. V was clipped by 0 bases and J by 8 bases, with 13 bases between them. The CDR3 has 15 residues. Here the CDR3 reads CASSQDPRAVGELFF. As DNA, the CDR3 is TGCGCCAGCAGCCAAGATCCCAGGGCGGTTGGGGAGCTGTTTTTT.

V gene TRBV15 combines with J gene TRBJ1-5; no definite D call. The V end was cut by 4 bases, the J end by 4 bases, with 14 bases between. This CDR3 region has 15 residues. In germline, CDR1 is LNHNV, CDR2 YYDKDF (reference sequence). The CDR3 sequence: CATSTDTVGNQPQHF. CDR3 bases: TGTGCCACCAGCACTGACACCGTTGGAAATCAGCCCCAGCATTTT.

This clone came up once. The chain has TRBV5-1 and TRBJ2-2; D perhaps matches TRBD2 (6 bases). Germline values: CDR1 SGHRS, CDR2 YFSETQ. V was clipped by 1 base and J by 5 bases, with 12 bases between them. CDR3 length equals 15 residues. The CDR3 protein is CASSLIADRTGELFF. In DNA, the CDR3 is TGCGCCAGCAGCTTGATAGCGGATCGGACCGGGGAGCTGTTTTTT.

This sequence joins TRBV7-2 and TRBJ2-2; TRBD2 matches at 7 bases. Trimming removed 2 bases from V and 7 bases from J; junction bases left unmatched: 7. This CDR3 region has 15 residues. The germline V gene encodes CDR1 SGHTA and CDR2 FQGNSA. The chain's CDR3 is CASSLRLRGFGELFF. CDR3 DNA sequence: TGTGCCAGCAGCTTAAGGCTGCGGGGGTTCGGGGAGCTGTTTTTT.

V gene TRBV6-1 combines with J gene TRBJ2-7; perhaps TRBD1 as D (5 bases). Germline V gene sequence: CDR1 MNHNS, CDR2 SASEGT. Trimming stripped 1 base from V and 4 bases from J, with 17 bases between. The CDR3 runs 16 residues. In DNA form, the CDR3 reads TGTGCCAGCAGTGAAGATCTACGGGTGGGGCTTTACGAGCAGTACTTC. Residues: CASSEDLRVGLYEQYF.

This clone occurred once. The CDR3 DNA reads as TGCAGCGTTGAGCGGCCCAGAACTGGGGAGCAGTACTTC. Residues: CSVERPRTGEQYF. The genes are TRBV29-1 and TRBJ2-7; D remains ambiguous. The CDR3 is 13 amino acids. V gave up 3 bases and J gave up 7 bases, with 16 bases separating them. Germline V gene lookup returns CDR1 SQVTM and CDR2 ANQGSEA.

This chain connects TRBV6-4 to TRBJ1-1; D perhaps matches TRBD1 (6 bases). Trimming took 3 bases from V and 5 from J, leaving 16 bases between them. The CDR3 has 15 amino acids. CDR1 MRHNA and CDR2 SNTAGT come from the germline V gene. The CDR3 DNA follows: TGTGCCAGCAGTGAACAGGGCGGTGGGAGAACTGAAGCTTTCTTT. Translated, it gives CASSEQGGGRTEAFF.

The CDR3 sequence: CSVTRDYNNNEQFF. In DNA, the CDR3 is TGCAGCGTTACCCGGGACTACAACAACAATGAGCAGTTCTTC. This chain uses TRBV29-1 with TRBJ2-1; 7 bases fit TRBD2. The CDR3 length is 14 residues. Trimming took 5 bases from V and 5 from J; bases not matched to a gene: 9. Germline V gene sequence: CDR1 SQVTM, CDR2 ANQGSEA.

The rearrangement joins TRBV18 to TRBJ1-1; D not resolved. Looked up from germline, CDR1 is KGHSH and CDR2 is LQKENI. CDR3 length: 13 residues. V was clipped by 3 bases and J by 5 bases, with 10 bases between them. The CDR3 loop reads CASSPPLETEAFF. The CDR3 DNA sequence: TGTGCCAGCTCACCGCCGCTAGAGACTGAAGCTTTCTTT.

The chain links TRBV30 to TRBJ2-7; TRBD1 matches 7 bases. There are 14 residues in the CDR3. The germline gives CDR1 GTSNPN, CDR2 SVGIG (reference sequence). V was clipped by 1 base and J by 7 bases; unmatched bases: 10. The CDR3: CAWSAGQLVMEQYF. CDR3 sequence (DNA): TGTGCCTGGAGTGCGGGACAGCTAGTTATGGAGCAGTACTTC.

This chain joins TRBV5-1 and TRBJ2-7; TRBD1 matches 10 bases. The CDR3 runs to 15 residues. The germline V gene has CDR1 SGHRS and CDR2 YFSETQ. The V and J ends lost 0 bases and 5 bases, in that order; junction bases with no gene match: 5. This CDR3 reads CASSLGRDRGDEQYF. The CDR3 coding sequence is TGCGCCAGCAGCTTGGGCCGGGACAGGGGAGACGAGCAGTACTTC.

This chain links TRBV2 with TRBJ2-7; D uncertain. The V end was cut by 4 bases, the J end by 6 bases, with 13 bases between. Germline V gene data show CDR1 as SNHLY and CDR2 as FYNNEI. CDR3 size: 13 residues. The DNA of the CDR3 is TGTGCCAGCAGTGTTAAACTCTCCGGCGAGCAGTACTTC. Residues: CASSVKLSGEQYF.

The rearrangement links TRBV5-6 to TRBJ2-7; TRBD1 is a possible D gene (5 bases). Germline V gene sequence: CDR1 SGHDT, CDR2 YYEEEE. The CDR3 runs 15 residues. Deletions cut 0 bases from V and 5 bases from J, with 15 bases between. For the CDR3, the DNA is TGTGCCAGCAGCTTGGCCGGCAGGGCGATTCACGAGCAGTACTTC. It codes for CASSLAGRAIHEQYF.

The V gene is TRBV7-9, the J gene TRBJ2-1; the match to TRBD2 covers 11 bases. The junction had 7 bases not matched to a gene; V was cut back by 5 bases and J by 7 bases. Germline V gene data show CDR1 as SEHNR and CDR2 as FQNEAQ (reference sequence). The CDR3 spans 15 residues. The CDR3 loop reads CASSPISGRANEQFF. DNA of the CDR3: TGTGCCAGCAGCCCCATTAGCGGGAGGGCGAATGAGCAGTTCTTC.

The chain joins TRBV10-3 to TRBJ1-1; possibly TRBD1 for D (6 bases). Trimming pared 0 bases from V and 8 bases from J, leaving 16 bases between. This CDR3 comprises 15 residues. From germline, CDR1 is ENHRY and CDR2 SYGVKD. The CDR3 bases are TGTGCCATCAGTGAGTCGACAGGCAGGAGATACGAAGCTTTCTTT. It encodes CAISESTGRRYEAFF.

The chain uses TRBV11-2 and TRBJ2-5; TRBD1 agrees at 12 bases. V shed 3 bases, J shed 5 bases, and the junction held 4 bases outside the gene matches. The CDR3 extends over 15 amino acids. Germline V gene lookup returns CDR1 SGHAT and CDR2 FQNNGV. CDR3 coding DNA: TGTGCCAGCAGCTTGGGACAGGGGGCTCAGGAGACCCAGTACTTC. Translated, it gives CASSLGQGAQETQYF.

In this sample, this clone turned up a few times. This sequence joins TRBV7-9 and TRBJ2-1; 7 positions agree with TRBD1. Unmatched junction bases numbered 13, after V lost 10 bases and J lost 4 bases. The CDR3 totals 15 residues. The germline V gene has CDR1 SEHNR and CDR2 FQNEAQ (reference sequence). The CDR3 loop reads CATSSGDSRYNEQFF. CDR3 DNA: TGTGCCACAAGCTCTGGGGACAGTAGATACAATGAGCAGTTCTTC. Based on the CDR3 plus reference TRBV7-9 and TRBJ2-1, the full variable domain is DTGVSQNPRHKITKRGQNVTFRCDPISEHNRLYWYRQTLGQGPEFLTYFQNEAQLEKSRLLSDRFSAERPKGSFSTLEIQRTEQGDSAMYLCATSSGDSRYNEQFFGPGTRLTVL.

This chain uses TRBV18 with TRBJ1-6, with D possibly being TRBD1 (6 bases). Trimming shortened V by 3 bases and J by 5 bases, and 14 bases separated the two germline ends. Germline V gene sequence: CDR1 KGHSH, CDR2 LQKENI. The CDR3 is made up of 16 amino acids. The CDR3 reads CASSPYSTGNNSPLHF. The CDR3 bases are TGTGCCAGCTCACCGTACTCGACAGGAAATAATTCACCCCTCCACTTT.

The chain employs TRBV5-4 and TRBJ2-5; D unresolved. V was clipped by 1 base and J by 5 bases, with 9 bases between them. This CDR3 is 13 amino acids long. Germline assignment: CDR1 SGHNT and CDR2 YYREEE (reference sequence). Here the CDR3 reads CASSLFTRETQYF. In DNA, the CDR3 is TGTGCCAGCAGCTTGTTTACCCGGGAGACCCAGTACTTC.

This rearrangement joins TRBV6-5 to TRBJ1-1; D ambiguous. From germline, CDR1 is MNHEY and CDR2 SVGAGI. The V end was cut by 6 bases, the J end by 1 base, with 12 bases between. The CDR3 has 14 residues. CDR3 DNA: TGTGCCAGCAGCGGGGATGGAGGGAACACTGAAGCTTTCTTT. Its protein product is CASSGDGGNTEAFF.

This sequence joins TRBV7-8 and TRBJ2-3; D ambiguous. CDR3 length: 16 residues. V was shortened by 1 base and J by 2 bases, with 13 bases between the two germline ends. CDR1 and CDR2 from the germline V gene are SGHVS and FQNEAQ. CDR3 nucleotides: TGTGCCAGCAGCTTAGGGGCGAACACCCCCACAGATACGCAGTATTTT. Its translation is CASSLGANTPTDTQYF.

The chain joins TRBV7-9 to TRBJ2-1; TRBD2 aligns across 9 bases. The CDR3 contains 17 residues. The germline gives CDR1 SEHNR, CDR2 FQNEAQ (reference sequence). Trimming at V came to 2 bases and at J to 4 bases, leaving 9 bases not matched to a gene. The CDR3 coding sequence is TGTGCCAGCAGCTTAAGAACCGGGACTAGCAGTTACAATGAGCAGTTCTTC. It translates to CASSLRTGTSSYNEQFF.

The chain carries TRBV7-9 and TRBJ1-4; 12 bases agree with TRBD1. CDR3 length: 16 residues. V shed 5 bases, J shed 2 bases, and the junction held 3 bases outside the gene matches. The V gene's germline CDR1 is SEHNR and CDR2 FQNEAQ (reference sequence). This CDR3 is CASSPGTGGTNEKLFF. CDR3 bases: TGTGCCAGCAGCCCTGGGACAGGGGGCACTAATGAAAAACTGTTTTTT.

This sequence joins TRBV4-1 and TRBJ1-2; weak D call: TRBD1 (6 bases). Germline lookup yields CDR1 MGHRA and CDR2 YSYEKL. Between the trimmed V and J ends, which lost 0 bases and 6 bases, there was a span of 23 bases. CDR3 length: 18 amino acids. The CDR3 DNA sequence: TGCGCCAGCAGCCAAGAAGGTATAAGGGGGGGCGCTCAAAATGGCTACACCTTC. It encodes CASSQEGIRGGAQNGYTF.

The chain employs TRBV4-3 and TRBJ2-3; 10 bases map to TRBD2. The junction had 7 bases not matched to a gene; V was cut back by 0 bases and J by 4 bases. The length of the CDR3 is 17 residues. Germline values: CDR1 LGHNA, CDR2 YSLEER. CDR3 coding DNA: TGCGCCAGCAGCCAAGATCGAGCGGGGGGGCCGTCAGATACGCAGTATTTT. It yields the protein CASSQDRAGGPSDTQYF.